These T cell receptor beta chains were read from a single sample in a study of blood T cell repertoires in COVID-19. Sequenced by immunoSEQ multiplex PCR; TCRdb stores in-frame clones only, minus some. This table holds roughly 10,000 clones, around 75% found once. The sample comprised peripheral blood. These receptors were collected from a man in his 70s with active COVID-19. The CDR3 runs from the conserved cysteine through the conserved F or W. D genes are given only for firm matches. Clone size is shown for a subset of rows, as once, few, many or a class of expanded clone.

V gene: TRBV28
clone size: large
D gene: NA
J gene: TRBJ1-5
CDR3 DNA: TGTGCCAGCAGTTTGGGGGGGCGCGATCAGCCCCAGCATTTT
CDR3 protein: CASSLGGRDQPQHF

V gene: TRBV12-3/TRBV12-4
clone size: NA
D gene: TRBD1
J gene: TRBJ2-7
CDR3 DNA: TGTGCCAGCAGCCGTGGACAGGGTTACGAGCAGTACTTC
CDR3 protein: CASSRGQGYEQYF

V gene: TRBV7-2
clone size: NA
D gene: TRBD1
J gene: TRBJ1-2
CDR3 DNA: TGTGCCAGCAGCCGGCGGGGACAGGGCGAGGTCTATGGCTACACCTTC
CDR3 protein: CASSRRGQGEVYGYTF

V gene: TRBV5-1
clone size: NA
D gene: TRBD1
J gene: TRBJ1-6
CDR3 DNA: TGCGCCAGCAGCTTGGGGACAGGGAAAGGTTCACCCCTCCACTTT
CDR3 protein: CASSLGTGKGSPLHF

V gene: TRBV9
clone size: NA
D gene: NA
J gene: TRBJ2-5
CDR3 DNA: TGTGCCAGCAGCGTAGCAGGGGCCTCTCAAGAGACCCAGTACTTC
CDR3 protein: CASSVAGASQETQYF

V gene: TRBV11-2
clone size: NA
D gene: NA
J gene: TRBJ1-6
CDR3 DNA: TGTGCCAGCAGCCCCCCGCTCGGTTCGAGTTCACCCCTCCACTTT
CDR3 protein: CASSPPLGSSSPLHF

V gene: TRBV3-1/TRBV3-2
clone size: NA
D gene: NA
J gene: TRBJ1-6
CDR3 DNA: TGTGCCAGCAGCCCGTCCCCTGGGGAGCGACATTCACCCCTCCACTTT
CDR3 protein: CASSPSPGERHSPLHF

V gene: TRBV5-1
clone size: NA
D gene: NA
J gene: TRBJ2-2
CDR3 DNA: TGCGCCAGCCTCCCGGGGGAAACCGGGGAGCTGTTTTTT
CDR3 protein: CASLPGETGELFF

V gene: TRBV6-5
clone size: NA
D gene: NA
J gene: TRBJ1-5
CDR3 DNA: TGTGCCACCAAACGGGGAGAGGGCAATCAGCCCCAGCATTTT
CDR3 protein: CATKRGEGNQPQHF

V gene: TRBV7-2
clone size: few
D gene: TRBD1
J gene: TRBJ1-2
CDR3 DNA: TGTGCCAGCACCGAGGACAGGGCTAGCTATGGCTACACCTTC
CDR3 protein: CASTEDRASYGYTF

V gene: TRBV12-5
clone size: NA
D gene: TRBD1
J gene: TRBJ2-3
CDR3 DNA: TGTGCTAGTGGCCGGCGGGCCCGACAGGGGAGGACAGATACGCAGTATTTT
CDR3 protein: CASGRRARQGRTDTQYF

V gene: TRBV5-4
clone size: NA
D gene: TRBD2
J gene: TRBJ2-5
CDR3 DNA: TGTGCCAGCAGCTCCAGGCTAGCGGGGGGGCTTGAGACCCAGTACTTC
CDR3 protein: CASSSRLAGGLETQYF

V gene: TRBV9
clone size: few
D gene: TRBD1
J gene: TRBJ1-5
CDR3 DNA: TGTGCCAGCAGCGTAGGTCGTCAGGGGGGAAATCAGCCCCAGCATTTT
CDR3 protein: CASSVGRQGGNQPQHF

V gene: TRBV19
clone size: NA
D gene: TRBD1
J gene: TRBJ1-4
CDR3 DNA: TGTGCCAGTAGTATAGCGGCGTCGGGGACAGCCAATTTTAATGAAAAACTGTTTTTT
CDR3 protein: CASSIAASGTANFNEKLFF

V gene: TRBV5-1
clone size: few
D gene: NA
J gene: TRBJ1-1
CDR3 DNA: TGCGCCAGCAGCGACCCGGGGGGTGCTGAAGCTTTCTTT
CDR3 protein: CASSDPGGAEAFF

V gene: TRBV10-3
clone size: once
D gene: NA
J gene: TRBJ2-7
CDR3 DNA: TGTGCCATCAGTGGACCTCGACTACAATACGAGCAGTACTTC
CDR3 protein: CAISGPRLQYEQYF

V gene: TRBV3-1/TRBV3-2
clone size: NA
D gene: NA
J gene: TRBJ2-6
CDR3 DNA: TGTGCCAGCAGCCAAGTTCGTCCGGTCTCTGGGGCCAACGTCCTGACTTTC
CDR3 protein: CASSQVRPVSGANVLTF

V gene: TRBV7-2
clone size: NA
D gene: NA
J gene: TRBJ2-3
CDR3 DNA: TGTGCCAGCAGCTTAGAAGGAGGGAGGTGGGGGGGCACAGATACGCAGTATTTT
CDR3 protein: CASSLEGGRWGGTDTQYF

V gene: TRBV29-1
clone size: NA
D gene: TRBD1
J gene: TRBJ2-1
CDR3 DNA: TGCAGCGGGAGCCCGCCCTCAGGGGGTCTGAACAATGAGCAGTTCTTC
CDR3 protein: CSGSPPSGGLNNEQFF

V gene: TRBV7-9
clone size: once
D gene: TRBD1
J gene: TRBJ1-2
CDR3 DNA: TGTGCCAGCAGCTTAGGTACAGGGGGCGCTTGGGATGGCTACACCTTC
CDR3 protein: CASSLGTGGAWDGYTF

V gene: TRBV4-2
clone size: few
D gene: NA
J gene: TRBJ2-2
CDR3 DNA: TGTGCCAGCACCCCCAATCCAGGGTCGAACACCGGGGAGCTGTTTTTT
CDR3 protein: CASTPNPGSNTGELFF

V gene: TRBV2
clone size: NA
D gene: TRBD1
J gene: TRBJ1-4
CDR3 DNA: TGTGCCAGCAGCGGGACAGGAGGAGTAGGTAATGAAAAACTGTTTTTT
CDR3 protein: CASSGTGGVGNEKLFF

V gene: TRBV19
clone size: few
D gene: TRBD1
J gene: TRBJ2-7
CDR3 DNA: TGTGCCAGTAGTATATGGACAGGGCACTACGAGCAGTACTTC
CDR3 protein: CASSIWTGHYEQYF

V gene: TRBV12-3/TRBV12-4
clone size: NA
D gene: NA
J gene: TRBJ2-5
CDR3 DNA: TGTGCCAGCAGTCTCCAGGGTAAGGAGACCCAGTACTTC
CDR3 protein: CASSLQGKETQYF

V gene: TRBV11-1
clone size: NA
D gene: NA
J gene: TRBJ1-1
CDR3 DNA: TGTGCCAGCAGCACCGGGGTGAACACTGAAGCTTTCTTT
CDR3 protein: CASSTGVNTEAFF

V gene: TRBV5-6
clone size: NA
D gene: NA
J gene: TRBJ2-1
CDR3 DNA: TGTGCCAGCAGCCCCCAGGGGACGACAAATGAGCAGTTCTTC
CDR3 protein: CASSPQGTTNEQFF

V gene: TRBV4-2
clone size: NA
D gene: TRBD2
J gene: TRBJ2-3
CDR3 DNA: TGTGCCAGCAGCCAAGATGTGGCGGGGGGGGCTACGCAGTATTTT
CDR3 protein: CASSQDVAGGATQYF

V gene: TRBV24-1
clone size: NA
D gene: NA
J gene: TRBJ1-1
CDR3 DNA: TGTGCCACCAGGGCCAGCGGGGCTAGCACTGAAGCTTTCTTT
CDR3 protein: CATRASGASTEAFF

V gene: TRBV3-1/TRBV3-2
clone size: NA
D gene: NA
J gene: TRBJ1-2
CDR3 DNA: TGTGCCAGCAGCCAGAACTTAATATCGGGCTACACCTTC
CDR3 protein: CASSQNLISGYTF

V gene: TRBV10-3
clone size: NA
D gene: TRBD1
J gene: TRBJ1-5
CDR3 DNA: TGTGCCACCCGGAGGGACAGGGAAATGACTCAGCCCCAGCATTTT
CDR3 protein: CATRRDREMTQPQHF

V gene: TRBV5-1
clone size: NA
D gene: TRBD1
J gene: TRBJ1-2
CDR3 DNA: TGCGCCAGCAGCGTAGGACAGGGGGCGATCTATGGCTACACCTTC
CDR3 protein: CASSVGQGAIYGYTF

V gene: TRBV2
clone size: NA
D gene: NA
J gene: TRBJ2-2
CDR3 DNA: TGTGCCAGCAGCGGTCTGCCGAACACCGGGGAGCTGTTTTTT
CDR3 protein: CASSGLPNTGELFF